A single sample gave rise to the 6 T cell receptor beta chains below, sequenced in a study of CD8 T cells in Susac syndrome. An input of about 0.45 to 1 ug of RNA was subjected to reverse transcription using random hexamers. TCRdb reprocessed the immunoSEQ multiplex PCR reads via MiXCR and lists one record per CDR3 protein. The repertoire has 180,000 or so distinct CDR3 sequences, about 95% of them found once; the top ten carry 0.085% to 0.095%. Sequencing was done on a sample of CD4+ T cells from PBMCs. These TCRs come from a human donor with multiple sclerosis.

This clonotype has a single count. The V and J genes are TRBV27 and TRBJ2-7; maybe TRBD2 (5 bases). CDR1 and CDR2 (germline): MNHEY, SMNVEV (reference sequence). The CDR3 loop spans 15 amino acids. V lost 2 bases and J 4 bases, leaving 15 bases between the germline ends. The CDR3 loop reads CASSLLGGLPYEQYF. The CDR3 DNA is TGTGCCAGCAGTTTACTCGGCGGGCTACCTTACGAGCAGTACTTC.

A remark on this clonotype: At one end the junction does not follow the germline gene, possibly because of a read error. The rearrangement links TRBV30 to TRBJ1-1; D ambiguous. The CDR3 extends over 9 amino acids. The V gene's germline CDR1 is GTSNPN and CDR2 SVGIG (reference sequence). CDR3 coding DNA: TGTGCCTGGAACCCTGAAGCTTTCTTT. Its translation: CAWNPEAFF.

This chain uses TRBV4-2 with TRBJ1-6; TRBD1 matches 8 bases. Per germline, CDR1 LGHNA and CDR2 YNFKEQ. This CDR3 contains 17 residues. Germline trimming cut 1 base from V and 8 bases from J; bases unmatched to any gene: 10. The CDR3 nucleotides are TGTGCCAGCAGCCAAGTTGTAACAGGGGGTTGGGATTCACCCCTCCACTTT. Translation gives CASSQVVTGGWDSPLHF.

The V and J genes are TRBV3-1 and TRBJ2-1; 7 bases are shared with TRBD1. The CDR3 totals 15 residues. V was pared by 4 bases and J by 1 base, with 4 bases of the junction left unmatched. Germline V gene data show CDR1 as LGHDT and CDR2 as YNNKEL (reference sequence). CDR3 sequence reads: CASSLLTGSYNEQFF. Here the CDR3 DNA reads TGTGCCAGCAGCCTGCTGACAGGGTCCTACAATGAGCAGTTCTTC.

The chain couples TRBV10-2 to TRBJ2-3; TRBD2 matches 7 bases. The CDR3 spans 16 residues. The germline V gene has CDR1 WSHSY and CDR2 SAAADI. V was pared by 0 bases and J by 7 bases, with 10 bases of the junction left unmatched. The CDR3 spells CASSESIGGSVNTQYF. CDR3 in DNA: TGCGCCAGCAGTGAGTCGATCGGCGGGAGCGTGAATACGCAGTATTTT.

This sequence joins TRBV3-1 and TRBJ1-2; the D gene is possibly TRBD1 (5 bases). The V and J ends lost 5 bases and 3 bases respectively, with 16 bases between them. CDR1 and CDR2 (germline): LGHDT, YNNKEL (reference sequence). The CDR3 is 15 residues long. CDR3 bases: TGTGCCAGCAGCAGACGGGACCCCGACCACTATGGCTACACCTTC. The encoded protein is CASSRRDPDHYGYTF.